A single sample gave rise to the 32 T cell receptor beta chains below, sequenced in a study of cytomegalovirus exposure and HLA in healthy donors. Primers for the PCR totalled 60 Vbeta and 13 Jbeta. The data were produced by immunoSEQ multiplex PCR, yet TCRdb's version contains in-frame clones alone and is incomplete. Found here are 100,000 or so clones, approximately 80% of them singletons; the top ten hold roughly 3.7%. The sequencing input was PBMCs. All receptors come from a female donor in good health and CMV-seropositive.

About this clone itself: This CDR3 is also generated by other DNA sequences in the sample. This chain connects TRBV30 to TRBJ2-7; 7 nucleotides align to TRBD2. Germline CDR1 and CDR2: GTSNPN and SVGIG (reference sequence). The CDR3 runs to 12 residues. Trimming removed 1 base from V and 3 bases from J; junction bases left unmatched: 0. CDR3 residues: CAWSGGGYEQYF. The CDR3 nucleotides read TGTGCCTGGAGTGGGGGGGGCTACGAGCAGTACTTC.

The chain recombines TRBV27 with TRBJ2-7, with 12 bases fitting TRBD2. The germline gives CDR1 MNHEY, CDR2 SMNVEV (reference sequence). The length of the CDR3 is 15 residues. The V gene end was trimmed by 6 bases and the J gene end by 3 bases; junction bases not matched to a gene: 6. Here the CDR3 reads CASRTTSGRLYEQYF. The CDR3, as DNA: TGTGCCAGCAGAACGACTAGCGGGAGACTCTACGAGCAGTACTTC.

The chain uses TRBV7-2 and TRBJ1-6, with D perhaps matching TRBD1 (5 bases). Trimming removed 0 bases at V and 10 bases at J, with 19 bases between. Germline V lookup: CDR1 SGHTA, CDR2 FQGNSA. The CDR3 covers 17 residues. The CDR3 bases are TGTGCCAGCAGCTTAGCCCCCCCCGGCACCTCAGGGTCACCCCTCCACTTT. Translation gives CASSLAPPGTSGSPLHF.

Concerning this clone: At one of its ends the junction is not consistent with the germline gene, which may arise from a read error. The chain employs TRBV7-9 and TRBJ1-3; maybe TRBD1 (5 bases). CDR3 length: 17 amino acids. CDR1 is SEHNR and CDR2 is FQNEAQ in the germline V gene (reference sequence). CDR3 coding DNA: TGTTCCAGCAGCTTATCCCCGACAAGCAGGGCTGGAAACACCATATATTTT. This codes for CSSSLSPTSRAGNTIYF.

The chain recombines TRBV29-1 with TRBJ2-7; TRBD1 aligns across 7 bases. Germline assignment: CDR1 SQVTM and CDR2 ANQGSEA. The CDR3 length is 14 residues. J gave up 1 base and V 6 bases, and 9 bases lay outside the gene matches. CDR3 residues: CSVAGTVDSYEQYF. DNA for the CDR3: TGCAGCGTAGCCGGGACAGTAGATTCCTACGAGCAGTACTTC.

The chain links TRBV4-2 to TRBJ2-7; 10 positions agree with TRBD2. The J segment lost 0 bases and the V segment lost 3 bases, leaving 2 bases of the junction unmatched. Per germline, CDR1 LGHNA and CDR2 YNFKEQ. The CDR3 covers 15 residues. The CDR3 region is CASSHPSGSSYEQYF. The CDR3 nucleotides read TGTGCCAGCAGCCACCCTAGCGGGAGCTCCTACGAGCAGTACTTC.

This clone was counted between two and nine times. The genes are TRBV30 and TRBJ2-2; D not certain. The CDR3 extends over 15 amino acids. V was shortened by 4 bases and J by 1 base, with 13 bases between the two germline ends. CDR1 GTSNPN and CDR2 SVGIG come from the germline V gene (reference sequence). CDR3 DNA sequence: TGTGCCTGGATGTTTAATAACGGGAACACCGGGGAGCTGTTTTTT. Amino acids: CAWMFNNGNTGELFF. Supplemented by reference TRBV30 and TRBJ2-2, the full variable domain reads SQTIHQWPATLVQPVGSPLSLECTVEGTSNPNLYWYRQAAGRGLQLLFYSVGIGQISSEVPQNLSASRPQDRQFILSSKKLLLSDSGFYLCAWMFNNGNTGELFFGEGSRLTVL.

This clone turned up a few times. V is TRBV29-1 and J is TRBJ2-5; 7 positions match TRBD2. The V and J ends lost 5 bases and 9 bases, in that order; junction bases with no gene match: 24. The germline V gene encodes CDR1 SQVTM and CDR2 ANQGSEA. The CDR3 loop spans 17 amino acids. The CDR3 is CSVLPPSRLAKGSAQYF. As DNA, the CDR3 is TGCAGCGTTCTCCCCCCCTCGAGACTAGCAAAGGGTTCGGCCCAGTACTTC. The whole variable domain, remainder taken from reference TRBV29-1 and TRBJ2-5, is SAVISQKPSRDICQRGTSLTIQCQVDSQVTMMFWYRQQPGQSLTLIATANQGSEATYESGFVIDKFPISRPNLTFSTLTVSNMSPEDSSIYLCSVLPPSRLAKGSAQYFGPGTRLLVL.

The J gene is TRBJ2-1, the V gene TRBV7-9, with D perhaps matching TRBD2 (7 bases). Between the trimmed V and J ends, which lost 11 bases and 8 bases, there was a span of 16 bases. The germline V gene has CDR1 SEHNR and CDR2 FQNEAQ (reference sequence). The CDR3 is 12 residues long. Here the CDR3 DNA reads TGTGCCCTGGAGGGGGGGGGAGATGAGCAGTTCTTC. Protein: CALEGGGDEQFF.

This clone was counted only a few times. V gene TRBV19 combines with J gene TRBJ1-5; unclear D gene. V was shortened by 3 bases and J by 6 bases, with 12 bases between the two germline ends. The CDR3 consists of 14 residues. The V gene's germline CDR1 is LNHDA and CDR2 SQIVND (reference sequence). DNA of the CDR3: TGTGCCAGTAGTATTTTTCCGGGGTCTCAGCCCCAGCATTTT. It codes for CASSIFPGSQPQHF.

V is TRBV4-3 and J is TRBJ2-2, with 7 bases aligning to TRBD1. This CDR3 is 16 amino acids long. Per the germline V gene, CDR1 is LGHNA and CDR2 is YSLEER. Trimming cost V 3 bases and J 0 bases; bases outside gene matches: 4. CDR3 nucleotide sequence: TGCGCCAGCAGCCATTCCGGGACAGCGAACACCGGGGAGCTGTTTTTT. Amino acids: CASSHSGTANTGELFF.

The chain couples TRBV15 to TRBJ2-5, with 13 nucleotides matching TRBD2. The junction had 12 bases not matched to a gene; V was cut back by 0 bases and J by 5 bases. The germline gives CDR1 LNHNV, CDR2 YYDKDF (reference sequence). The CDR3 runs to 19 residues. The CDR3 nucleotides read TGTGCCACCAGCAGAGATGCCCCCCTAACTAGCGGGAGGGGGGAGACCCAGTACTTC. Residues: CATSRDAPLTSGRGETQYF.

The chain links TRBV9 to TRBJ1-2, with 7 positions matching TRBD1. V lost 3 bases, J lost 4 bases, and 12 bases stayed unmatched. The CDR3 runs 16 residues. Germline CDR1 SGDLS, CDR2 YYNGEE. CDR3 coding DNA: TGTGCCAGCAGCGATAACCCCGGACAGGCGACCTATGGCTACACCTTC. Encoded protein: CASSDNPGQATYGYTF.

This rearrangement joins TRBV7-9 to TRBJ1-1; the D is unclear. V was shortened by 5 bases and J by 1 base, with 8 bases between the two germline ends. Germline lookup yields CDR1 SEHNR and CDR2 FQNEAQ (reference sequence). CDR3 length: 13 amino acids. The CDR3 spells CASSPYQNTEAFF. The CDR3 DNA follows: TGTGCCAGCAGCCCCTACCAGAACACTGAAGCTTTCTTT.

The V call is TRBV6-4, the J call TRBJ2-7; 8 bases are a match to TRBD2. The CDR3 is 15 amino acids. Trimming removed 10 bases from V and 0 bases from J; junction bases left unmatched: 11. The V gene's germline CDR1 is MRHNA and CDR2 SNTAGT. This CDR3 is CATSLLAGSSYEQYF. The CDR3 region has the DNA TGTGCCACCTCCCTCTTAGCGGGAAGCTCCTACGAGCAGTACTTC.

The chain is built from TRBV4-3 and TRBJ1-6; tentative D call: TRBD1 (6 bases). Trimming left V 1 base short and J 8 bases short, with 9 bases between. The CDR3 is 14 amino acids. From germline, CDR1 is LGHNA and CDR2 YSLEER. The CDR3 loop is CASSQVNRDSPLHF. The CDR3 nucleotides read TGCGCCAGCAGCCAAGTGAACAGGGATTCACCCCTCCACTTT.

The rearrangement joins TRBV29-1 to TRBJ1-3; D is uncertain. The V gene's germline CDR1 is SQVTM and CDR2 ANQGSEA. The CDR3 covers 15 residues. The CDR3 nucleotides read TGCGGAGGTAGAACAGCATTTCACTCTGGAAACACCATATATTTT. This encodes CGGRTAFHSGNTIYF.

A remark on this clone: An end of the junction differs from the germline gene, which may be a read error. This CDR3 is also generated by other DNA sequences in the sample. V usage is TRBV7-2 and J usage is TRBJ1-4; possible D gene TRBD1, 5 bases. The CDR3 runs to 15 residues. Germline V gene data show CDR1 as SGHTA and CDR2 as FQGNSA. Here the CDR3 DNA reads TGTGCCAGCAGCTTATTTGGCCAGGGCTGGGAAAAACTTTTTTTT. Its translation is CASSLFGQGWEKLFF.

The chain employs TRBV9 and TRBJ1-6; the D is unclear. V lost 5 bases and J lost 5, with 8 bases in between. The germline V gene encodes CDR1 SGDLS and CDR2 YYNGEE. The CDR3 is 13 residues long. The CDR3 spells CASRPRDNSPLHF. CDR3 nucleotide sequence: TGTGCCAGCAGACCGCGGGATAATTCACCCCTCCACTTT. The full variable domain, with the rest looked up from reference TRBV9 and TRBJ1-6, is DSGVTQTPKHLITATGQRVTLRCSPRSGDLSVYWYQQSLDQGLQFLIQYYNGEERAKGNILERFSAQQFPDLHSELNLSSLELGDSALYFCASRPRDNSPLHFGNGTRLTVT.

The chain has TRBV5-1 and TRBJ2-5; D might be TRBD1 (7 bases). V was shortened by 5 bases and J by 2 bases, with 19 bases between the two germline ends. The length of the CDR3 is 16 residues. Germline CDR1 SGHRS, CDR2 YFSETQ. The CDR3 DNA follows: TGCGCCAGCAGTAGGAGGGGGGACAGCGTTCAAGAGACCCAGTACTTC. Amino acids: CASSRRGDSVQETQYF.

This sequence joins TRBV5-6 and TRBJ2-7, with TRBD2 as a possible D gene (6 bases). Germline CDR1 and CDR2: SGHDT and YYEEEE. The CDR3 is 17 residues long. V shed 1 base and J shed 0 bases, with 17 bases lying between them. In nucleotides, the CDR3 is TGTGCCAGCAGCTTGATTGAAGCTAGCGCCCTCTCCTACGAGCAGTACTTC. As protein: CASSLIEASALSYEQYF.

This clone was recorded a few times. CDR3 amino acids: CASSLTGRPNTEAFF. CDR3 coding DNA: TGCGCCAGCAGCTTGACAGGTAGACCGAACACTGAAGCTTTCTTT. This sequence joins TRBV5-1 and TRBJ1-1; D may be TRBD1 (5 bases). V lost 1 base, J lost 1 base, and 11 bases lay in between. There are 15 residues in the CDR3. The germline V gene has CDR1 SGHRS and CDR2 YFSETQ.

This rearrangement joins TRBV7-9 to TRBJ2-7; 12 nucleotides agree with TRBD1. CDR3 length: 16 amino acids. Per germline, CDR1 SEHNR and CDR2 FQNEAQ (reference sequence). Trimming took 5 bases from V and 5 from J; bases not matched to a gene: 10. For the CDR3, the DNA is TGTGCCAGCAGCCCCTCCGGGGACAGGGGGCGGAACGAGCAGTACTTC. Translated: CASSPSGDRGRNEQYF.

The CDR3 loop reads CASSDPPGDTNTEAFF. In nucleotides, the CDR3 is TGTGCCAGCAGTGACCCGCCGGGAGACACAAACACTGAAGCTTTCTTT. The J gene is TRBJ1-1, the V gene TRBV6-4; D ambiguous. Germline V CDR1 and CDR2: MRHNA, SNTAGT. Trimming pared 2 bases from V and 2 bases from J, leaving 15 bases between. The CDR3 covers 16 residues.

CDR3 bases: TGTGCCAGCAGCAAAGTGCCAGGGGAAAGTCACTACGAGCAGTACTTC. This encodes CASSKVPGESHYEQYF. The chain recombines TRBV21-1 with TRBJ2-7; the D call TRBD1 from the table was never checked on the DNA. TRBV21-1 is a documented pseudogene. The CDR3 is made up of 16 amino acids.

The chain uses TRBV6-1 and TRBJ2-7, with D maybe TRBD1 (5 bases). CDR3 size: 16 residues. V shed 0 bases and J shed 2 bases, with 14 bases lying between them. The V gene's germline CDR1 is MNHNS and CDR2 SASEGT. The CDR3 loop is CASSEALQGGAYEQYF. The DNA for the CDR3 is TGTGCCAGCAGTGAAGCGCTTCAGGGCGGAGCCTACGAGCAGTACTTC.

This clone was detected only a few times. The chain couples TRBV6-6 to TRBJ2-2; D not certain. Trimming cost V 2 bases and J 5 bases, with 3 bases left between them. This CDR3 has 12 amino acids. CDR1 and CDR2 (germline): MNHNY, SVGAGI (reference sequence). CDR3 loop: CASSYETGELFF. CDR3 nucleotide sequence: TGTGCCAGCAGTTACGAGACCGGGGAGCTGTTTTTT.

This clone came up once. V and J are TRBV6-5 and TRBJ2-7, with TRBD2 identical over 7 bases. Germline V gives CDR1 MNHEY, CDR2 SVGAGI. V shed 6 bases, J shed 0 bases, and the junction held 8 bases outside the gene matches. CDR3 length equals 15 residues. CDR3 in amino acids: CASSLSAGASYEQYF. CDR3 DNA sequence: TGTGCCAGCAGCCTCTCCGCGGGAGCCTCCTACGAGCAGTACTTC.

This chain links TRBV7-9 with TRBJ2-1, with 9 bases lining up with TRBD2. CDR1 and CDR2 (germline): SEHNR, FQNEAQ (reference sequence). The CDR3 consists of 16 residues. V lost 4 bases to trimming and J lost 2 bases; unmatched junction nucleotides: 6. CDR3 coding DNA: TGTGCCAGCAGCTCGACTAGCGGTTATGCCTACAATGAGCAGTTCTTC. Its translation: CASSSTSGYAYNEQFF.

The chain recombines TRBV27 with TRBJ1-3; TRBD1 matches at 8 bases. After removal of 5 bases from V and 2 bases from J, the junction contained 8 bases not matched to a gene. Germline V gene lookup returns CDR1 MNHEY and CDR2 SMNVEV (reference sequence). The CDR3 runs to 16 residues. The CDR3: CASSPRQGLAGNTIYF. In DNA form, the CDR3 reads TGTGCCAGCAGTCCCCGACAGGGGTTGGCTGGAAACACCATATATTTT.

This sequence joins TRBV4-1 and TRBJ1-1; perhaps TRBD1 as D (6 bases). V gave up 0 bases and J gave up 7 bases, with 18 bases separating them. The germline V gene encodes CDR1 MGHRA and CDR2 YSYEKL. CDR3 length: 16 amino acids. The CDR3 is CASSQDGGGVLFEAFF. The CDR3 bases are TGCGCCAGCAGCCAAGATGGAGGGGGGGTTCTCTTTGAAGCTTTCTTT.

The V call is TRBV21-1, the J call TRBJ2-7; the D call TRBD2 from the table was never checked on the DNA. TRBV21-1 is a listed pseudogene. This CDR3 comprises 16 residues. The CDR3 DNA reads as TGTGCCAGCATCGGTTGTTTTAGCGGGTTACCCTACGAGCAGTACTTC. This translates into CASIGCFSGLPYEQYF.